This T cell receptor (beta chain) was found in a study of vaccination effects on CD4 cells after COVID-19. With the ViraFEST assay, the study expanded antigen-specific CD4+ T cells using viral peptide pools, then sequenced them. Investigators separated out CD4+ T cells once approximately 11 days of culture had passed. Two doses of BNT162b2 or mRNA-1273 vaccine were administered to participants. A few million PBMC were seeded per well and grown in the presence of roughly 10 IU/ml IL-2 and 9.5 to 10 ug/ml peptides. Regarding this clone: Its specificity is not known.

Libraries were prepared by immunoSEQ multiplex PCR; TCRdb keeps only in-frame clonotypes and omits some of them. The sample carries over 50,000 clones, 73% recorded once. Germline V gene data show CDR1 as DFQATT and CDR2 as SNEGSKA (reference sequence). Deletions cut 6 bases from V and 7 bases from J, with 12 bases between. CDR3 length equals 11 residues. The receptor's source is a human donor who received a COVID-19 vaccine. The chain employs TRBV20-1 and TRBJ1-1; D not resolved. The source was CD4+ T cells from PBMCs cultured with HCoV-229E spike peptides, collected after COVID-19 vaccination. Here the CDR3 reads CSARNQNEAFF. The CDR3 DNA is TGCAGTGCCCGGAATCAGAATGAAGCTTTCTTT.